What follows are 14 T cell receptor beta chains derived from one specimen sequenced in a study of identical twins. TCRdb re-called the 5' RACE reads through MiXCR, storing one row per CDR3 protein. Among hundreds of thousands of distinct CDR3 sequences listed, approximately 25% were seen once. The same specimen was also included in a second study, on T cells expressing NK-cell markers.

Material for sequencing was CD4+ T cells sorted from blood. The receptors originated from a woman aged 18-35 years in good health.

This clonotype came up a few times. This chain connects TRBV15 to TRBJ2-1; 9 positions match TRBD2. CDR3 length: 16 amino acids. Losses at the gene ends were 4 bases for V and 8 bases for J; bases not matched to a gene: 12. Germline V gene sequence: CDR1 LNHNV, CDR2 YYDKDF (reference sequence). CDR3 loop: CATSNAAGRGGYEQFF. In DNA form, the CDR3 reads TGTGCCACCAGCAATGCCGCGGGGCGGGGGGGCTATGAGCAGTTCTTC.

This clonotype has just a few counts. This chain links TRBV12-3 or TRBV12-4 with TRBJ2-4; 8 bases agree with TRBD2. V lost 5 bases, J lost 4 bases, and 16 bases stayed unmatched. The CDR3 runs to 18 residues. This chain's CDR3 is CASSRTSGGVGIKNIQYF. DNA of the CDR3: TGTGCCAGCAGTCGTACTAGCGGAGGAGTGGGAATAAAAAACATTCAGTACTTC.

This clonotype was seen more than once but under ten times. This sequence joins TRBV20-1 and TRBJ2-1; D may correspond to TRBD1 or TRBD2 (5 bases each). V dropped 0 bases and J dropped 9 bases, with 18 bases sitting between them. Germline V lookup: CDR1 DFQATT, CDR2 SNEGSKA (reference sequence). The CDR3 is made up of 15 amino acids. CDR3 nucleotides: TGCAGTGCTAGAGATCGACGTGGGGGACCAACTGAGCAGTTCTTC. Its protein product is CSARDRRGGPTEQFF.

The sample holds a few counts of this clonotype. The chain has TRBV12-5 and TRBJ1-6; 9 nucleotides line up with TRBD1. Looked up from germline, CDR1 is LGHNT and CDR2 is FRNRAP. Trimming removed 5 bases from V and 11 bases from J; junction bases left unmatched: 10. The CDR3 consists of 15 residues. CDR3 nucleotide sequence: TGTGCTAGTGGTACCTCGACAGGGGGTAGAACACCCCTCCACTTT. It yields the protein CASGTSTGGRTPLHF.

This clonotype was observed a handful of times. The chain combines TRBV10-2 with TRBJ2-5; possibly TRBD2 for D (7 bases). The CDR3 totals 16 residues. In germline, CDR1 is WSHSY, CDR2 SAAADI. Trimming cost V 6 bases and J 2 bases, with 19 bases left between them. Here the CDR3 DNA reads TGCGCCAGCAGACGGGCGGGGGCCTTGGGGCAAGAGACCCAGTACTTC. Translated: CASRRAGALGQETQYF.

The chain has TRBV28 and TRBJ1-5; maybe TRBD1 (6 bases). The CDR3 consists of 13 residues. The germline V and J ends were trimmed by 8 bases and 9 bases, with 17 bases remaining between them. Germline values: CDR1 MDHEN, CDR2 SYDVKM. CDR3 region: CASLPGGPGPQHF. DNA for the CDR3: TGTGCCAGCCTGCCTGGGGGGCCCGGGCCCCAGCATTTT. The full variable domain, rest sourced from reference TRBV28 and TRBJ1-5, is DVKVTQSSRYLVKRTGEKVFLECVQDMDHENMFWYRQDPGLGLRLIYFSYDVKMKEKGDIPEGYSVSREKKERFSLILESASTNQTSMYLCASLPGGPGPQHFGDGTRLSIL.

This clonotype occurred a few times. The chain links TRBV12-3 or TRBV12-4 to TRBJ2-7; D not resolved. CDR3 length equals 14 residues. V lost 5 bases to trimming and J lost 2 bases, with 13 bases between them. This CDR3 reads CASSLQAKTYEQYF. The CDR3 DNA sequence: TGTGCCAGCAGTCTCCAGGCCAAGACCTACGAGCAGTACTTC.

This clonotype showed up just a few times. The rearrangement joins TRBV7-9 to TRBJ1-3; 9 nucleotides match TRBD1. The trim removed 4 bases at V and 5 bases at J, leaving 12 bases unmatched. The germline V gene encodes CDR1 SEHNR and CDR2 FQNEAQ (reference sequence). The CDR3 consists of 17 residues. For the CDR3, the DNA is TGTGCCAGCAGCTCGTCGGGGAGACAGGGGGTCCGAAACACCATATATTTT. Translating gives CASSSSGRQGVRNTIYF.

This chain joins TRBV20-1 and TRBJ2-3; 10 nucleotides line up with TRBD1. Trimming removed 4 bases from V and 7 bases from J; junction bases left unmatched: 14. Germline CDR1 DFQATT, CDR2 SNEGSKA (reference sequence). There are 16 residues in the CDR3. CDR3 in amino acids: CSATGTGESISYTQYF. CDR3 in DNA: TGCAGTGCTACCGGGACAGGGGAATCAATATCGTATACGCAGTATTTT.

This clonotype has a single count. The chain combines TRBV11-2 with TRBJ2-1; D might be TRBD2 (6 bases). Germline V gene sequence: CDR1 SGHAT, CDR2 FQNNGV. The CDR3 runs 14 residues. Trimming took 5 bases from V and 5 from J, leaving 13 bases between them. CDR3 in amino acids: CASSLQRADNEQFF. CDR3 in DNA: TGTGCCAGCAGCCTGCAGCGGGCGGACAATGAGCAGTTCTTC.

This clonotype was detected a few times. V gene TRBV4-3 combines with J gene TRBJ2-2; D might be TRBD2 (5 bases). CDR1 is LGHNA and CDR2 is YSLEER in the germline V gene. Trimming shortened V by 1 base and J by 7 bases, and 13 bases separated the two germline ends. This CDR3 spans 15 amino acids. CDR3 region: CASSQVEGSGGELFF. CDR3 DNA: TGCGCCAGCAGCCAAGTAGAAGGGAGTGGCGGGGAGCTGTTTTTT.

The chain employs TRBV20-1 and TRBJ2-5; D is possibly TRBD2 (6 bases). Germline CDR1 and CDR2: DFQATT and SNEGSKA (reference sequence). The CDR3 length is 12 residues. The V gene lost 6 bases and the J gene lost 1 base, with 9 bases spanning the gap. CDR3 in amino acids: CSAPGLQETQYF. DNA of the CDR3: TGCAGTGCACCGGGACTCCAAGAGACCCAGTACTTC.

The chain joins TRBV7-2 to TRBJ2-7, with a tentative D call TRBD2 (6 bases). V lost 0 bases, J lost 4 bases, and 10 bases lay in between. The CDR3 consists of 14 residues. The germline gives CDR1 SGHTA, CDR2 FQGNSA. CDR3 in amino acids: CASSLAGGVYEQYF. The DNA of the CDR3 is TGTGCCAGCAGCTTAGCGGGAGGTGTATACGAGCAGTACTTC.

This clonotype was counted between two and nine times. The V call is TRBV20-1, the J call TRBJ2-1; 8 positions match TRBD1. V dropped 6 bases and J dropped 6; count of bases not matched to a gene: 13. CDR1 is DFQATT, CDR2 SNEGSKA, per germline (reference sequence). The CDR3 has 15 residues. The CDR3, as DNA: TGCAGTGCCAACCACAGGGGGGCCACCTCCAATGAGCAGTTCTTC. Encoded protein: CSANHRGATSNEQFF.